Below, 10 T cell receptor beta chains from the same sample are listed, as sequenced in a study. Using immunoSEQ multiplex PCR, the repertoire was profiled, and TCRdb retains in-frame clones only, with some absent. The data contain approximately 53,000 clones, more than 85% of them singletons. Sequences were obtained from PBMCs. The receptors originated from a man aged 35-49 years with rheumatoid arthritis.

The chain is built from TRBV7-9 and TRBJ2-1, with D perhaps matching TRBD1 (6 bases). CDR3 length: 13 residues. Germline V gives CDR1 SEHNR, CDR2 FQNEAQ (reference sequence). Trimming removed 6 bases at V and 8 bases at J, with 14 bases between. The CDR3: CASRSTGRYEQFF. Written as DNA, the CDR3 is TGTGCCAGCAGATCAACAGGGCGTTATGAGCAGTTCTTC.

The chain uses TRBV28 and TRBJ1-5; 8 nucleotides agree with TRBD1. The trim removed 6 bases at V and 5 bases at J, leaving 6 bases unmatched. The germline gives CDR1 MDHEN, CDR2 SYDVKM. The CDR3 loop spans 14 amino acids. CDR3 sequence: CASRTGTGYQPQHF. The CDR3 coding sequence is TGTGCCAGCAGAACCGGGACAGGATATCAGCCCCAGCATTTT.

CDR3 nucleotides: TGTGCCTGGAGTGCAAGGGACAGGGCCGTTCAGCCCCAGCATTTT. Protein: CAWSARDRAVQPQHF. V usage is TRBV30 and J usage is TRBJ1-5, with 9 bases lining up with TRBD1. The CDR3 sequence is 15 residues long. Trimming at V came to 1 base and at J to 6 bases, leaving 7 bases not matched to a gene. Germline CDR1 GTSNPN, CDR2 SVGIG (reference sequence).

The rearrangement links TRBV14 to TRBJ2-1; no clear D. Germline CDR1 is SGHDN and CDR2 is FVKESK. V was cut by 0 bases and J by 5 bases, with 5 bases left in between. This CDR3 spans 13 amino acids. Here the CDR3 reads CASSQERNNEQFF. In DNA, the CDR3 is TGTGCCAGCAGCCAAGAAAGAAACAATGAGCAGTTCTTC. The whole variable domain, filled in from reference TRBV14 and TRBJ2-1, reads EAGVTQFPSHSVIEKGQTVTLRCDPISGHDNLYWYRRVMGKEIKFLLHFVKESKQDESGMPNNRFLAERTGGTYSTLKVQPAELEDSGVYFCASSQERNNEQFFGPGTRLTVL.

J is TRBJ1-2 and V is TRBV28; D unresolved. The V end was cut by 7 bases, the J end by 14 bases, with 20 bases between. The CDR3 is 12 amino acids. Germline V lookup: CDR1 MDHEN, CDR2 SYDVKM. The CDR3 DNA reads TGTGCCAGCACCCACAGTCCGGGTGTAGGGACCTTC. As protein: CASTHSPGVGTF.

V gene TRBV9 combines with J gene TRBJ2-2; 9 positions agree with TRBD2. Germline loops: CDR1 SGDLS, CDR2 YYNGEE. V lost 0 bases, J lost 2 bases, and 8 bases stayed unmatched. This CDR3 is 18 amino acids long. CDR3 loop: CASSVGGSGRGNTGELFF. As DNA, the CDR3 is TGTGCCAGCAGCGTAGGTGGTAGCGGGAGAGGAAACACCGGGGAGCTGTTTTTT. Drawing the rest from reference TRBV9 and TRBJ2-2, the complete variable domain is DSGVTQTPKHLITATGQRVTLRCSPRSGDLSVYWYQQSLDQGLQFLIQYYNGEERAKGNILERFSAQQFPDLHSELNLSSLELGDSALYFCASSVGGSGRGNTGELFFGEGSRLTVL.

The rearrangement links TRBV25-1 to TRBJ2-7, with D tentatively TRBD1 (5 bases). This CDR3 spans 13 amino acids. Germline-derived CDR1 and CDR2 are MGHDK and SYGVNS. Between the trimmed V and J ends, which lost 5 bases and 5 bases, there was a span of 13 bases. This CDR3 reads CASSRSTDDEQYF. CDR3 coding DNA: TGTGCCAGCAGTAGGTCGACAGATGACGAGCAGTACTTC.

The chain uses TRBV18 and TRBJ2-7, with 7 bases fitting TRBD1. V trimming: 2 bases; J trimming: 3 bases; junction bases outside the gene matches: 1. The CDR3 is made up of 13 amino acids. Germline-derived CDR1 and CDR2 are KGHSH and LQKENI. CDR3 amino acids: CASSPRGLYEQYF. The CDR3 DNA follows: TGTGCCAGCTCACCAAGGGGGCTCTACGAGCAGTACTTC.

This chain connects TRBV5-6 to TRBJ1-1, with D uncertain. CDR3 length: 15 amino acids. From germline, CDR1 is SGHDT and CDR2 YYEEEE. The V end was cut by 3 bases, the J end by 7 bases, with 19 bases between. The CDR3 is CASSSGVSGTIEAFF. As DNA, the CDR3 is TGTGCCAGCAGCTCCGGAGTCTCAGGAACGATTGAAGCTTTCTTT. Complete variable domain (other parts from reference TRBV5-6 and TRBJ1-1): DAGVTQSPTHLIKTRGQQVTLRCSPKSGHDTVSWYQQALGQGPQFIFQYYEEEERQRGNFPDRFSGHQFPNYSSELNVNALLLGDSALYLCASSSGVSGTIEAFFGQGTRLTVV.

The chain has TRBV6-5 and TRBJ1-5, with D maybe TRBD1 (5 bases). CDR1 and CDR2 (germline): MNHEY, SVGAGI. The CDR3 contains 14 residues. The V gene lost 8 bases and the J gene lost 0 bases, with 11 bases spanning the gap. CDR3 amino acids: CASGSGGSNQPQHF. CDR3 DNA: TGTGCCAGCGGGTCCGGGGGTAGCAATCAGCCCCAGCATTTT.